Following are 8 T cell receptor beta chains from one sample sequenced in a study of T cell clonality in common variable immunodeficiency. Study-wide results and limits: Fewer deletions and N-nucleotide insertions were reportedly seen in common variable immunodeficiency TCR beta sequences.

These receptors lack a known antigen. Only in-frame clones appear in the TCRdb table, and some are missing; sequencing was by immunoSEQ multiplex PCR. The sample lists 25,000 to 30,000 clones, none appearing once, the ten largest making up 4%. The sample comprised peripheral blood mononuclear cells. Every receptor here comes from a human donor with common variable immunodeficiency.

This clone was observed a few times. The read gets to within 3 residues of the CDR3 end, and the germline J gene fills in the rest. The chain employs TRBV19 and TRBJ2-5, with D possibly being TRBD2 (7 bases). CDR1 and CDR2 (germline): LNHDA, SQIVND (reference sequence). The CDR3 spans 15 residues. The V and J ends lost 3 bases and 2 bases respectively, with 13 bases between them. The CDR3 bases that were read are TGTGCCAGTAGTATCGTGGGGGGGCGGCAAGAGACC. Amino acid sequence: CASSIVGGRQET. The CDR3, in full, reads CASSIVGGRQETQYF. The full variable domain, rest sourced from reference TRBV19 and TRBJ2-5, is DGGITQSPKYLFRKEGQNVTLSCEQNLNHDAMYWYRQDPGQGLRLIYYSQIVNDFQKGDIAEGYSVSREKKESFPLTVTSAQKNPTAFYLCASSIVGGRQETQYFGPGTRLLVL.

This clone was found a few times. The read ends 3 residues before the CDR3 terminus; that terminus is restored from the germline J gene. This rearrangement joins TRBV18 to TRBJ1-5, with a tentative D call TRBD1 (5 bases). Germline-derived CDR1 and CDR2 are KGHSH and LQKENI. V gave up 2 bases and J gave up 0 bases, with 11 bases separating them. The CDR3 is 16 amino acids. The chain's CDR3 is CASSPGAQGSNQPQHF. The CDR3 bases that were read are TGTGCCAGCTCACCAGGGGCCCAGGGTAGCAATCAGCCC.

As regards this clone: The read terminates 3 residues ahead of where the CDR3 ends, so the germline J gene completes it. This same CDR3 is encoded by further DNA sequences in the sample. The chain recombines TRBV7-3 with TRBJ2-3; TRBD2 agrees at 7 bases. V lost 3 bases to trimming and J lost 3 bases; unmatched junction nucleotides: 3. The CDR3 is 14 residues long. Germline V gives CDR1 SGHTA, CDR2 FQGTGA. Incomplete CDR3 DNA: TGTGCCAGCAGCTTCCTAGCGGCAACAGATACG. Translating gives CASSFLAATDT. The complete CDR3 reads CASSFLAATDTQYF.

This clone came up a few times. The read stops 3 residues short of the end of the CDR3; the missing end is completed from the germline J gene. The gene calls are TRBV18 and TRBJ1-2, with 12 bases fitting TRBD1. With 3 bases clipped from V and 3 bases from J, the junction kept 14 bases outside the gene matches. Germline V gene lookup returns CDR1 KGHSH and CDR2 LQKENI. The CDR3 contains 19 residues. The DNA read from the CDR3 is TGTGCCAGCTCACCTATACGTCCGGGACAGGGGGCGCATCACTATGGC. This codes for CASSPIRPGQGAHHYG. The CDR3 reads in full as CASSPIRPGQGAHHYGYTF.

This clone was recorded at least ten times. The read ends 3 residues shy of where the CDR3 ends; the end is completed using the germline J gene. This chain uses TRBV29-1 with TRBJ1-1; TRBD1 matches 8 bases. V dropped 4 bases and J dropped 5; count of bases not matched to a gene: 9. The CDR3 is 14 amino acids. The germline gives CDR1 SQVTM, CDR2 ANQGSEA. The CDR3 protein is CSVVVSGGGTEAFF. The covered CDR3 bases are TGCAGCGTTGTGGTTTCAGGGGGCGGAACTGAA.

As regards this clone: The read gets to within 3 residues of the CDR3 end, and the germline J gene fills in the rest. The V call is TRBV30, the J call TRBJ1-2, with D possibly TRBD1 on 5 matching bases. CDR1 and CDR2 from the germline V gene are GTSNPN and SVGIG (reference sequence). The CDR3 contains 16 residues. V lost 0 bases to trimming and J lost 4 bases, with 18 bases between them. The CDR3 here is CAWSVRGRVVRYGYTF. CDR3 DNA, as far as it was read: TGTGCCTGGAGTGTACGAGGCAGGGTGGTACGCTATGGC.

This clone was observed many times. The read terminates 3 residues ahead of where the CDR3 ends, so the germline J gene completes it. The rearrangement uses TRBV6-2 or TRBV6-3 and TRBJ2-4; D perhaps matches TRBD1 (5 bases). The CDR3 is made up of 13 amino acids. V was shortened by 6 bases and J by 6 bases, with 12 bases between the two germline ends. The germline V gene encodes CDR1 MNHEY and CDR2 SVGEGT. CDR3 bases read: TGTGCCAGCAGATCAACCGACAGAAACATT. Encoded protein: CASRSTDRNI. The full CDR3 protein reads CASRSTDRNIQYF.

The sample holds a few counts of this clone. The CDR3 extends 3 residues past the end of the read, so its final part is completed from the germline J gene. The V call is TRBV6-2 or TRBV6-3, the J call TRBJ1-4; the D gene is possibly TRBD1 (6 bases). Looked up from germline, CDR1 is MNHEY and CDR2 is SVGEGT. This CDR3 has 14 residues. Trimming left V 4 bases short and J 8 bases short, with 14 bases between. This CDR3 reads CASSSRTEREKLFF. Incomplete CDR3 DNA: TGTGCCAGCAGTTCCCGGACAGAGCGGGAAAAA.